This T cell receptor beta chain was documented in a study of tumor and adjacent non-tumor tissue in lung cancer. The CDR3 is made up of 13 amino acids. Unmatched junction bases numbered 9, after V lost 2 bases and J lost 12 bases. This sample's RNA came from whole unsorted tissue. Distant lung tissue was collected more than 3 cm away from the tumor edge. TCRbeta libraries were built with three rounds of nested PCR, modified from ARM-PCR. TCRdb used MiXCR to reprocess the multiplex PCR reads, holding one entry per CDR3 protein. This sample has approximately 120,000 distinct CDR3 sequences; under 65% occur once, and the top ten carry around 20%. This clonotype was found many times.

The chain links TRBV12-3 or TRBV12-4 to TRBJ2-7; 8 bases line up with TRBD1. The TCR sequence derives from a man in his 60s with non-small cell lung cancer. Sequenced input: distant non-tumor lung tissue. CDR3 bases: TGTGCCAGCAGTTTAAAGAGACAGGGGAAGGGGTACTTC. As protein: CASSLKRQGKGYF.